Listed below are T cell receptor beta chains from one sample, sequenced in a study of T cell responses to AZD1222 COVID-19 vaccine. Assay used: immunoSEQ multiplex PCR; TCRdb lists only in-frame clones, some missing. This table has around 120,000 clones, roughly 90% appearing once. This sample comprised peripheral blood, obtained on day 0 of AZD1222 vaccination. These receptors all come from an adult in good health. Both conserved end residues are part of each CDR3. D genes are given only for firm matches. The listing skips clone size in some rows; elsewhere it reads once, few, many or a size class.

size,J,V,D,CDR3,DNA
-,TRBJ2-3,TRBV4-3,TRBD1,CASSLDRGVDTQYF,TGCGCCAGCAGCCTGGACAGGGGTGTCGATACGCAGTATTTT
once,TRBJ2-2,TRBV5-1,TRBD1,CASSFVAGGAGGELFF,TGCGCCAGCAGCTTTGTGGCAGGGGGCGCAGGTGGGGAGCTGTTTTTT
-,TRBJ1-2,TRBV6-5,TRBD1,CASGYRGPTPYGYTF,TGTGCCAGCGGGTACAGGGGGCCAACCCCCTATGGCTACACCTTC
-,TRBJ2-1,TRBV11-1,TRBD2,CASSPRGSSGRDEQFF,TGTGCCAGCAGCCCGAGGGGCTCTAGCGGGAGGGATGAGCAGTTCTTC
-,TRBJ1-1,TRBV7-3,-,CASSPNAAGVGDTEAFF,TGTGCCAGCAGCCCTAATGCTGCGGGAGTGGGGGACACTGAAGCTTTCTTT
-,TRBJ2-1,TRBV7-8,-,CASSLEGRNEQFF,TGTGCCAGCAGCTTAGAAGGTAGGAATGAGCAGTTCTTC
-,TRBJ2-7,TRBV28,-,CASSLLHEQYF,TGTGCCAGCAGCCTATTGCACGAGCAGTACTTC
-,TRBJ1-2,TRBV5-4,-,CASSLGGSPYGYTF,TGTGCCAGCAGCTTGGGGGGCTCCCCGTATGGCTACACCTTC
few,TRBJ1-1,TRBV6-5,-,CASSYSGFQNEAFF,TGTGCCAGCAGTTACTCCGGTTTCCAGAACGAAGCTTTCTTT
-,TRBJ1-2,TRBV6-1,TRBD1,CASSIGTDHNYGYTF,TGTGCCAGCAGTATCGGGACAGACCATAACTATGGCTACACCTTC
-,TRBJ2-7,TRBV9,-,CASSPGLRSSYEQYF,TGTGCCAGCAGCCCGGGACTTCGGAGCTCCTACGAGCAGTACTTC
-,TRBJ1-6,TRBV10-2,TRBD1,CASSENRGSSPLHF,TGCGCCAGCAGTGAGAACAGGGGGAGTTCACCCCTCCACTTT
-,TRBJ1-5,TRBV4-3,-,CASSPKGRDSNQPQHF,TGCGCCAGCAGCCCAAAGGGGAGGGATAGCAATCAGCCCCAGCATTTT
-,TRBJ2-5,TRBV6-2/TRBV6-3,TRBD2,CASNPSGILETQYF,TGTGCCAGCAACCCTAGCGGGATCCTTGAGACCCAGTACTTC
-,TRBJ1-2,TRBV7-2,TRBD1,CASSRDRAGYTF,TGTGCCAGCAGCCGGGACAGGGCTGGCTACACCTTC
-,TRBJ2-3,TRBV5-1,-,CASAYGQSSTDTQYF,TGCGCCAGCGCTTACGGACAATCGAGCACAGATACGCAGTATTTT
-,TRBJ1-3,TRBV11-2,-,CASSRGTARGNTIYF,TGTGCCAGCAGCCGAGGGACCGCCCGAGGCAACACCATATATTTT
-,TRBJ1-6,TRBV28,TRBD1,CASSFAAGQGINSPLHF,TGTGCCAGCAGTTTTGCGGCCGGACAGGGAATTAATTCACCCCTCCACTTT
-,TRBJ2-1,TRBV6-5,-,CASSYLRSFSYNEQFF,TGTGCCAGCAGTTACTTGCGGTCTTTCTCCTACAATGAGCAGTTCTTC
-,TRBJ1-5,TRBV5-5,-,CASSFGGNQPQHF,TGTGCCAGCAGCTTCGGGGGTAATCAGCCCCAGCATTTT
-,TRBJ2-3,TRBV14,TRBD2,CASSQDSGVSTDTQYF,TGTGCCAGCAGCCAAGATAGCGGGGTTAGCACAGATACGCAGTATTTT
once,TRBJ2-7,TRBV2,TRBD2,CASCSSGAPYEQYF,TGTGCCAGCTGTTCCAGCGGGGCCCCCTACGAGCAGTACTTC
-,TRBJ1-2,TRBV24-1,-,CATSDDRYTAGYTF,TGTGCCACCAGTGACGACAGATACACGGCTGGCTACACCTTC